This T cell receptor (beta chain) comes out of a study of T cells in Graves' hyperthyroidism and ophthalmopathy. At least ten counts were recorded for this clonotype. This CDR3 has 14 residues. Trimming cost V 4 bases and J 5 bases; bases outside gene matches: 3. Germline V gene data show CDR1 as SGDLS and CDR2 as YYNGEE. Amplified TCR beta CDR3 regions derived from RNA transcripts. When the TCR CDR3 underwent first-round RT-PCR, the HTBI primer set was used. Via MiXCR, TCRdb re-called the multiplex PCR reads, giving one row per CDR3 protein. This table has tens of thousands of distinct CDR3 sequences, roughly 52% appearing once.

V is TRBV9 and J is TRBJ1-4, with 9 nucleotides matching TRBD1. The sequenced sample consisted of blood. The receptor was derived from a woman in her forties or fifties with Graves' hyperthyroidism that later progressed to Graves' ophthalmopathy. The CDR3 loop reads CASSPGTGNEKLFF. CDR3 nucleotide sequence: TGTGCCAGCAGCCCCGGGACAGGGAATGAAAAACTGTTTTTT.